A single sample is the source of the 19 T cell receptor beta chains below, sequenced in a study of T-cell memory formation after mild COVID-19. MiXCR, run by TCRdb on the 5' RACE reads, gives a single entry per CDR3 protein. The sample carries 550,000 to 650,000 distinct CDR3 sequences, around 15% recorded once. The sequencing input was PBMCs or a T cell subset sorted from them (not recorded which). Receptors were obtained from an adult woman who had mild COVID-19 (a few samples of this study predate the infection). Cell type and time point are not known.

The V and J genes are TRBV18 and TRBJ1-5, with 8 bases fitting TRBD1. Germline lookup yields CDR1 KGHSH and CDR2 LQKENI. Germline trimming cut 3 bases from V and 6 bases from J; bases unmatched to any gene: 4. The CDR3 spans 14 residues. CDR3 protein: CASSPAGGTQPQHF. The CDR3 region has the DNA TGTGCCAGCTCACCGGCAGGGGGCACTCAGCCCCAGCATTTT.

This clonotype was seen only a few times. The chain has TRBV19 and TRBJ2-1, with TRBD2 identical over 11 bases. V gave up 7 bases and J gave up 9 bases; unmatched junction bases: 11. This CDR3 spans 15 amino acids. Germline V gene data show CDR1 as LNHDA and CDR2 as SQIVND (reference sequence). CDR3 nucleotides: TGTGCCAGTATGGTGACTAGCGGGGTGGGTCTTGAGCAGTTCTTC. Protein: CASMVTSGVGLEQFF.

The V call is TRBV27, the J call TRBJ1-3; D is unclear. V was trimmed by 1 base and J by 7 bases, leaving 8 bases between them. Germline V gene data show CDR1 as MNHEY and CDR2 as SMNVEV (reference sequence). The CDR3 is made up of 13 amino acids. CDR3 in amino acids: CASSLFGSNTIYF. In DNA, the CDR3 is TGTGCCAGCAGTTTATTCGGCAGTAACACCATATATTTT.

V is TRBV7-2 and J is TRBJ2-1; D possibly corresponds to TRBD2 (5 bases). In germline, CDR1 is SGHTA, CDR2 FQGNSA. The ends were cut back, 1 base at V and 3 bases at J, with 7 bases in the middle. CDR3 length: 14 amino acids. For the CDR3, the DNA is TGTGCCAGCAGCTTAGAACTAGTCTACAATGAGCAGTTCTTC. As protein: CASSLELVYNEQFF.

The V gene is TRBV20-1, the J gene TRBJ2-7; D not certain. The V gene's germline CDR1 is DFQATT and CDR2 SNEGSKA (reference sequence). This CDR3 has 13 amino acids. The V gene lost 0 bases and the J gene lost 1 base, with 7 bases spanning the gap. The CDR3 DNA reads as TGCAGTGCTAGAGACAGGAGATCCTACGAGCAGTACTTC. Translation: CSARDRRSYEQYF.

This clonotype was seen only a few times. This chain joins TRBV12-3 or TRBV12-4 and TRBJ2-5; 13 nucleotides align to TRBD2. The CDR3 covers 16 residues. V shed 6 bases, J shed 3 bases, and the junction held 7 bases outside the gene matches. The DNA for the CDR3 is TGTGCCAGCAGCCGTGGACTAGCGGGAGTAGAAGAGACCCAGTACTTC. Translation: CASSRGLAGVEETQYF.

The rearrangement joins TRBV6-5 to TRBJ2-3; possible D gene TRBD2, 5 bases. From germline, CDR1 is MNHEY and CDR2 SVGAGI. This CDR3 comprises 14 residues. The ends were cut back, 0 bases at V and 2 bases at J, with 6 bases in the middle. The DNA for the CDR3 is TGTGCCAGCAGTTACTCGGGAGTCACAGATACGCAGTATTTT. Amino acid sequence: CASSYSGVTDTQYF.

The chain has TRBV11-2 and TRBJ2-2, with 9 bases identical to TRBD2. After removal of 7 bases from V and 0 bases from J, the junction contained 12 bases not matched to a gene. Germline values: CDR1 SGHAT, CDR2 FQNNGV. The CDR3 runs to 18 residues. CDR3 DNA: TGTGCCAGCACCCAGTGGCTAGCGGGAAGTTCGAACACCGGGGAGCTGTTTTTT. Translated, it gives CASTQWLAGSSNTGELFF.

This clonotype appeared a few times. The chain links TRBV11-3 to TRBJ2-3; TRBD1 or TRBD2 may be the D gene (5 bases each). V was cut by 2 bases and J by 2 bases, with 11 bases left in between. Germline V gives CDR1 SGHNT, CDR2 YENEEA. The CDR3 runs 15 residues. In DNA, the CDR3 is TGTGCCAGCAGCTTAATCTTGGGGGACACAGATACGCAGTATTTT. It yields the protein CASSLILGDTDTQYF.

The chain links TRBV5-6 to TRBJ2-3, with D maybe TRBD2 (5 bases). There are 16 residues in the CDR3. The V end was cut by 6 bases, the J end by 0 bases, with 17 bases between. Germline CDR1 and CDR2: SGHDT and YYEEEE. The CDR3 here is CASTLGPADSTDTQYF. As DNA, the CDR3 is TGTGCCAGCACCCTAGGGCCAGCGGACAGCACAGATACGCAGTATTTT.

The gene calls are TRBV5-1 and TRBJ1-1, with D uncertain. The CDR3 has 15 residues. Between the trimmed V and J ends, which lost 0 bases and 0 bases, there was a span of 9 bases. Germline loops: CDR1 SGHRS, CDR2 YFSETQ. CDR3 coding DNA: TGCGCCAGCAGCTTGGGGTCAGACCTGAACACTGAAGCTTTCTTT. This gives the protein CASSLGSDLNTEAFF.

This clonotype came up a few times. This chain links TRBV20-1 with TRBJ2-3; TRBD2 agrees at 14 bases. V was clipped by 6 bases and J by 6 bases; unmatched bases: 17. Germline V gives CDR1 DFQATT, CDR2 SNEGSKA (reference sequence). The CDR3 length is 18 residues. In DNA, the CDR3 is TGCAGTGCGCACGCTTTTAGACTAGCGGGAGGGTTAACGGATACGCAGTATTTT. It specifies CSAHAFRLAGGLTDTQYF.

This clonotype has a count of ten or more. The CDR3 spells CAWSPGNRDPPYF. CDR3 DNA sequence: TGTGCCTGGAGCCCAGGGAACCGGGACCCTCCGTATTTT. V and J are TRBV30 and TRBJ2-3, with D perhaps being TRBD1 or TRBD2 (5 bases each). V gave up 3 bases and J gave up 14 bases, with 21 bases separating them. Per germline, CDR1 GTSNPN and CDR2 SVGIG (reference sequence). The CDR3 is made up of 13 amino acids.

This clonotype was seen a handful of times. The chain combines TRBV7-9 with TRBJ2-3, with D possibly called TRBD1 or TRBD2 (5 bases each). This CDR3 comprises 14 residues. CDR1 and CDR2 from the germline V gene are SEHNR and FQNEAQ (reference sequence). V was cut by 3 bases and J by 2 bases, with 9 bases left in between. For the CDR3, the DNA is TGTGCCAGCAGCTTTGATGGGACCACAGATACGCAGTATTTT. This translates into CASSFDGTTDTQYF.

The chain employs TRBV18 and TRBJ1-5; 9 nucleotides match TRBD1. The CDR3 runs 14 residues. Germline-derived CDR1 and CDR2 are KGHSH and LQKENI. With V trimmed by 1 base and J by 5 bases, 0 bases remained unmatched. The CDR3 spells CASSPRTGDQPQHF. CDR3 nucleotides: TGTGCCAGCTCACCACGGACAGGGGATCAGCCCCAGCATTTT.

The chain employs TRBV7-3 and TRBJ2-2; D might be TRBD2 (5 bases). Trimming took 0 bases from V and 5 from J, leaving 7 bases between them. There are 14 residues in the CDR3. CDR1 SGHTA and CDR2 FQGTGA come from the germline V gene. The CDR3 sequence: CASSLTRVTGELFF. The CDR3 nucleotides read TGTGCCAGCAGCTTAACGAGGGTAACCGGGGAGCTGTTTTTT.

The chain combines TRBV7-6 with TRBJ2-7; D is possibly TRBD1 (5 bases). Germline V CDR1 and CDR2: SGHVS, FNYEAQ. The CDR3 runs 19 residues. Trimming took 0 bases from V and 3 from J, leaving 24 bases between them. The chain's CDR3 is CASSLAFALGVAPRYEQYF. The CDR3 DNA follows: TGTGCCAGCAGCTTAGCGTTTGCTTTAGGGGTGGCCCCCCGCTACGAGCAGTACTTC.

The gene calls are TRBV20-1 and TRBJ2-1; weak D call: TRBD1 (6 bases). Germline CDR1 and CDR2: DFQATT and SNEGSKA (reference sequence). V was shortened by 3 bases and J by 5 bases, with 11 bases between the two germline ends. CDR3 size: 13 residues. CDR3 protein: CSASEQGDNEQFF. In nucleotides, the CDR3 is TGCAGTGCTAGTGAACAGGGAGACAATGAGCAGTTCTTC.

The chain recombines TRBV6-1 with TRBJ2-7; D is undetermined. Germline lookup yields CDR1 MNHNS and CDR2 SASEGT. CDR3 size: 11 residues. Trimming took off 10 bases at V and 3 bases at J, with 10 bases between the two ends. DNA for the CDR3: TGTGCCACCGCATTAAACTACGAGCAGTACTTC. Protein: CATALNYEQYF.